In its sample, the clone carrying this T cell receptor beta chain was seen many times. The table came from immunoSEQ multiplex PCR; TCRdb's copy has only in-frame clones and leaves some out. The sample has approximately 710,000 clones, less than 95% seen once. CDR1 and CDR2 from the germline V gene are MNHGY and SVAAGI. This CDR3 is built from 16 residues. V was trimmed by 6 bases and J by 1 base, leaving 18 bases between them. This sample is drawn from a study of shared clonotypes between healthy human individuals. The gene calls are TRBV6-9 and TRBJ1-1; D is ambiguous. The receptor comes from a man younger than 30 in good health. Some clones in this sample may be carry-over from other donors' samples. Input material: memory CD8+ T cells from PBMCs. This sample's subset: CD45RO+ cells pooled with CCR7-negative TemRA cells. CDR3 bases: TGTGCCAGCAGCGGCAGGATTGTAGCTACGAACACTGAAGCTTTCTTT. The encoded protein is CASSGRIVATNTEAFF.